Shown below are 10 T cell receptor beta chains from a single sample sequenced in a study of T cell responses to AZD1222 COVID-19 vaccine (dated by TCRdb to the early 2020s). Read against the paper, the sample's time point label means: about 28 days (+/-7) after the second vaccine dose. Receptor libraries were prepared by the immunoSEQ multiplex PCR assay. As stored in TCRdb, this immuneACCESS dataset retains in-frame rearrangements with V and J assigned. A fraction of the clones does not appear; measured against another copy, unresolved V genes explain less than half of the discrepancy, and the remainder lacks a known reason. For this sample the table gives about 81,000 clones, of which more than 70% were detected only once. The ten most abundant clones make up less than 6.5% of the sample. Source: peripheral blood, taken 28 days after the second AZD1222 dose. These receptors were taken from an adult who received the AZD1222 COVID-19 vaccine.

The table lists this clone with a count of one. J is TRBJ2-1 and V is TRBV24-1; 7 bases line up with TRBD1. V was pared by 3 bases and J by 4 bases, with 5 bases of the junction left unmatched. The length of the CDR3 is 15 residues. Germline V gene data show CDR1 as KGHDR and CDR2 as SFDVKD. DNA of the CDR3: TGTGCCACCAGTGATAATCAGGACAGGTACAATGAGCAGTTCTTC. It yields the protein CATSDNQDRYNEQFF.

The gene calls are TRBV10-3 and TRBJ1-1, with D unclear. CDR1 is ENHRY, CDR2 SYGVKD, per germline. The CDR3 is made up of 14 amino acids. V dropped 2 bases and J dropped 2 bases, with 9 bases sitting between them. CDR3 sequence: CAISEVEENTEAFF. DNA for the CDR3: TGTGCCATCAGTGAGGTCGAAGAAAACACTGAAGCTTTCTTT.

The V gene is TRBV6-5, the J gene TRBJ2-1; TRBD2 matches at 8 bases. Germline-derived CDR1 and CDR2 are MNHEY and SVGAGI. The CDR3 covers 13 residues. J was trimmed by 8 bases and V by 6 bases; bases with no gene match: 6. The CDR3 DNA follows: TGTGCCAGCAGGGGGACTAGTGTGGATGAGCAGTTCTTC. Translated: CASRGTSVDEQFF.

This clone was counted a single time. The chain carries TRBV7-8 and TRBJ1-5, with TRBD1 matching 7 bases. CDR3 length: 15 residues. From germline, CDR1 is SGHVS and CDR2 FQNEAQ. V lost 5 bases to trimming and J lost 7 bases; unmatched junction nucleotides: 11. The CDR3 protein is CASSLTRQGGQPQHF. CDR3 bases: TGTGCCAGCAGCCTAACCCGACAGGGCGGGCAGCCCCAGCATTTT.

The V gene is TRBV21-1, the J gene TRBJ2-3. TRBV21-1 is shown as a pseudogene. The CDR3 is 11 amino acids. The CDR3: CASSNTDTQYF. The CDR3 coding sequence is TGTGCCAGCAGCAACACAGATACGCAGTATTTT.

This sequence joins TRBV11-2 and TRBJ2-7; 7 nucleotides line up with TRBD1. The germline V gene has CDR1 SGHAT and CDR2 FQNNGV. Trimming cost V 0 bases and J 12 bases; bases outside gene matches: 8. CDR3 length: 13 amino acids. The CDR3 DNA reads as TGTGCCAGCAGCTTAGACCGGACAGGAGCGGTGTACTTC. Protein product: CASSLDRTGAVYF.

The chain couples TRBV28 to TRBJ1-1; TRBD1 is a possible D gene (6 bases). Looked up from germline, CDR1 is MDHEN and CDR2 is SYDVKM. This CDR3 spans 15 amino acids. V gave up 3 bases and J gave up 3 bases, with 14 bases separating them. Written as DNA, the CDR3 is TGTGCCAGCAGTTTCCGGGGGGCGATCGACACTGAAGCTTTCTTT. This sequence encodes CASSFRGAIDTEAFF.

The CDR3 protein is CASSQDPGRIYGYTF. CDR3 nucleotide sequence: TGTGCCAGCAGCCAAGATCCCGGCAGGATCTATGGCTACACCTTC. This rearrangement joins TRBV3-1 (or the pseudogene TRBV3-2) to TRBJ1-2, with unresolved D. Trimming removed 0 bases at V and 4 bases at J, with 12 bases between. This CDR3 is 15 amino acids long. Germline V gives CDR1 LGHDT, CDR2 YNNKEL (reference sequence).

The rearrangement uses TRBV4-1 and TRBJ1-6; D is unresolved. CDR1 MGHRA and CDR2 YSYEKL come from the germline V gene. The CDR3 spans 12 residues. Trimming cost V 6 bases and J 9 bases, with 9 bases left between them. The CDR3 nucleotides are TGCGCCAGCAGATTAGTAAGTTCACCCCTCCACTTT. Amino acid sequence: CASRLVSSPLHF.

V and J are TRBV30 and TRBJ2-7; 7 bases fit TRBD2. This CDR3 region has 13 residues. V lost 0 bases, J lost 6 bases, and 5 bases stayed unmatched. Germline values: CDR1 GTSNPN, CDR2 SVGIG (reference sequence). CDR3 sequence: CAWSVGSGGEQYF. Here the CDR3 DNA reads TGTGCCTGGAGTGTAGGATCGGGGGGCGAGCAGTACTTC.